This TCR beta chain was observed in a study of control samples from healthy donors and cancer patients. Sequencing was performed with immunoSEQ multiplex PCR; in TCRdb, only in-frame clones are kept and a portion is missing. This table has 80,000 to 100,000 clones, about 86% appearing once. The CDR3 loop spans 13 amino acids. V shed 3 bases and J 6 bases; nucleotides not matched to a gene: 1. In germline, CDR1 is SEHNR, CDR2 FQNEAQ (reference sequence). This sequence originates from a man aged 25-40 years in good health. Sequenced material: blood. J is TRBJ2-1 and V is TRBV7-9; 8 bases agree with TRBD1. The CDR3 DNA is TGTGCCAGCAGCTTGGGACAGGCCAATGAGCAGTTCTTC. Translation: CASSLGQANEQFF.